Listed here are 19 T cell receptor beta chains from one sample, sequenced in a study of T-cell memory formation after mild COVID-19. TCRdb re-called the 5' RACE reads through MiXCR, storing one row per CDR3 protein. This sample has about 13,000 distinct CDR3 sequences, with 15% to 20% found just once. Sequencing was done on a sample of PBMCs or a T cell subset sorted from them (not recorded which). The receptors shown here come from a man aged 18 to 29 who had mild COVID-19 (a few samples of this study predate the infection). Cell type and time point are not known.

This clonotype has a count of ten or more. The rearrangement joins TRBV4-2 to TRBJ2-1; a weak D match, TRBD2 (6 bases). Germline V lookup: CDR1 LGHNA, CDR2 YNFKEQ. The CDR3 spans 15 residues. V was trimmed by 4 bases and J by 2 bases, leaving 12 bases between them. The CDR3 loop is CASSPGDGPYNEQFF. The CDR3 coding sequence is TGTGCCAGCAGCCCGGGGGATGGGCCCTACAATGAGCAGTTCTTC.

The table lists this clonotype with a few counts. The chain recombines TRBV6-2 or TRBV6-3 with TRBJ2-6; the D gene could be TRBD1 or TRBD2 (5 bases each). The germline CDR1 and CDR2 sequences are MNHEY and SVGEGT. There are 16 residues in the CDR3. Trimming removed 4 bases from V and 5 bases from J, with 15 bases in between. The chain's CDR3 is CASSWSGLFRANVLTF. DNA for the CDR3: TGTGCCAGCAGTTGGTCGGGGCTCTTTCGGGCCAACGTCCTGACTTTC.

V and J are TRBV20-1 and TRBJ2-7; 11 bases fit TRBD2. Germline CDR1 DFQATT, CDR2 SNEGSKA (reference sequence). The J segment lost 4 bases and the V segment lost 6 bases, leaving 5 bases of the junction unmatched. The CDR3 consists of 13 residues. The DNA for the CDR3 is TGCAGTGCCCGGCCTAGCGGGGGGTACGAGCAGTACGTC. Protein: CSARPSGGYEQYV.

This clonotype was found a few times. J is TRBJ2-1 and V is TRBV6-5, with 11 bases identical to TRBD2. V trimming: 2 bases; J trimming: 7 bases; junction bases outside the gene matches: 7. The CDR3 totals 16 residues. Germline V gene sequence: CDR1 MNHEY, CDR2 SVGAGI. The CDR3 here is CASSYLVAGGPNEQFF. CDR3 in DNA: TGTGCCAGCAGTTACCTCGTAGCGGGGGGGCCAAATGAGCAGTTCTTC.

There are many counts of this clonotype. The rearrangement joins TRBV7-6 to TRBJ2-7; D uncertain. CDR3 size: 12 residues. Trimming cost V 1 base and J 5 bases, with 6 bases left between them. From germline, CDR1 is SGHVS and CDR2 FNYEAQ. The CDR3 reads CASSLEGDEQYF. The CDR3 DNA sequence: TGTGCCAGCAGCTTAGAGGGTGACGAGCAGTACTTC.

This clonotype was observed at least ten times. The rearrangement links TRBV9 to TRBJ2-5; maybe TRBD1 (6 bases). There are 14 residues in the CDR3. Germline CDR1 SGDLS, CDR2 YYNGEE. The V gene lost 1 base and the J gene lost 5 bases, with 12 bases spanning the gap. CDR3 nucleotides: TGTGCCAGCAGCGTATCCACAGGGAAGGAGACCCAGTACTTC. It encodes CASSVSTGKETQYF.

This clonotype was counted ten times or more. This chain links TRBV10-3 with TRBJ1-6; no definite D call. V lost 3 bases and J lost 3, with 12 bases in between. Germline values: CDR1 ENHRY, CDR2 SYGVKD. There are 16 residues in the CDR3. The CDR3 nucleotides read TGTGCCATCAGTGATGAGAAGGAAGTCTATAATTCACCCCTCCACTTT. Its translation is CAISDEKEVYNSPLHF.

This clonotype appeared a few times. This sequence joins TRBV20-1 and TRBJ1-5; 10 nucleotides agree with TRBD1. Trimming took 6 bases from V and 5 from J; bases not matched to a gene: 4. The CDR3 has 13 amino acids. CDR1 and CDR2 from the germline V gene are DFQATT and SNEGSKA (reference sequence). CDR3 sequence (DNA): TGCAGTGCCCTGACAGGGGGCGATCAGCCCCAGCATTTT. Translating gives CSALTGGDQPQHF.

This chain links TRBV6-5 with TRBJ1-2; no clear D. The CDR3 has 17 residues. Germline values: CDR1 MNHEY, CDR2 SVGAGI. Between the trimmed V and J ends, which lost 3 bases and 8 bases, there was a span of 25 bases. The chain's CDR3 is CASSYANSWEPPEGYTF. The CDR3 coding sequence is TGTGCCAGCAGTTATGCCAACTCGTGGGAGCCGCCCGAGGGCTACACCTTC.

The J gene is TRBJ2-7, the V gene TRBV5-1, with a tentative D call TRBD1 (6 bases). This CDR3 contains 15 residues. Trimming cost V 0 bases and J 1 base, with 11 bases left between them. CDR1 and CDR2 (germline): SGHRS, YFSETQ. CDR3 nucleotides: TGCGCCAGCAGCTTGGCCGAACAGGGTTCCTACGAGCAGTACTTC. This translates into CASSLAEQGSYEQYF. Full variable domain (missing parts from reference TRBV5-1 and TRBJ2-7): KAGVTQTPRYLIKTRGQQVTLSCSPISGHRSVSWYQQTPGQGLQFLFEYFSETQRNKGNFPGRFSGRQFSNSRSEMNVSTLELGDSALYLCASSLAEQGSYEQYFGPGTRLTVT.

By sample fraction, this clonotype is medium-sized. The rearrangement uses TRBV20-1 and TRBJ2-1; no definite D call. V was clipped by 3 bases and J by 5 bases, with 14 bases between them. The germline CDR1 and CDR2 sequences are DFQATT and SNEGSKA (reference sequence). CDR3 length equals 14 residues. The CDR3 loop is CSARIGPHDNEQFF. DNA for the CDR3: TGCAGTGCTAGGATTGGGCCTCACGACAATGAGCAGTTCTTC.

The chain links TRBV7-2 to TRBJ2-3; 12 nucleotides agree with TRBD2. The V gene's germline CDR1 is SGHTA and CDR2 FQGNSA. The CDR3 has 16 amino acids. The junction had 7 bases not matched to a gene; V was cut back by 5 bases and J by 4 bases. In DNA, the CDR3 is TGTGCCAGCAGCCTGACTAGCGGGAGTTCAGCAGATACGCAGTATTTT. This sequence encodes CASSLTSGSSADTQYF. The complete variable domain, with remaining parts taken from reference TRBV7-2 and TRBJ2-3, reads GAGVSQSPSNKVTEKGKDVELRCDPISGHTALYWYRQSLGQGLEFLIYFQGNSAPDKSGLPSDRFSAERTGGSVSTLTIQRTQQEDSAVYLCASSLTSGSSADTQYFGPGTRLTVL.

This clonotype was counted at least ten times. The rearrangement joins TRBV3-1 to TRBJ2-5; D is unresolved. CDR1 is LGHDT, CDR2 YNNKEL, per germline (reference sequence). V gave up 2 bases and J gave up 5 bases, with 9 bases separating them. The CDR3 extends over 13 amino acids. The CDR3 spells CASSQSNWETQYF. Written as DNA, the CDR3 is TGTGCCAGCAGCCAATCGAATTGGGAGACCCAGTACTTC.

This clonotype was seen ten or more times. This chain connects TRBV3-1 to TRBJ2-4; D is undetermined. This CDR3 is 14 amino acids long. Per the germline V gene, CDR1 is LGHDT and CDR2 is YNNKEL (reference sequence). The V gene lost 0 bases and the J gene lost 10 bases, with 13 bases spanning the gap. CDR3 region: CASSQDGQLGIQYF. The DNA for the CDR3 is TGTGCCAGCAGCCAAGATGGGCAGCTCGGGATTCAGTACTTC. The variable domain in full, completed from reference TRBV3-1 and TRBJ2-4, reads DTAVSQTPKYLVTQMGNDKSIKCEQNLGHDTMYWYKQDSKKFLKIMFSYNNKELIINETVPNRFSPKSPDKAHLNLHINSLELGDSAVYFCASSQDGQLGIQYFGAGTRLSVL.

This clonotype was seen ten or more times. This rearrangement joins TRBV20-1 to TRBJ1-1; TRBD1 matches at 7 bases. The V gene's germline CDR1 is DFQATT and CDR2 SNEGSKA (reference sequence). Germline trimming cut 4 bases from V and 9 bases from J; bases unmatched to any gene: 11. There are 13 residues in the CDR3. The CDR3 region is CSANPQGEGQAFF. CDR3 in DNA: TGCAGTGCTAACCCCCAGGGGGAGGGGCAAGCTTTCTTT.

This clonotype came up many times. The CDR3 protein is CASTNGQGMNTEAFF. DNA for the CDR3: TGTGCCAGCACCAACGGACAGGGAATGAACACTGAAGCTTTCTTT. The chain joins TRBV2 to TRBJ1-1, with 8 bases lining up with TRBD1. The CDR3 spans 15 residues. Germline assignment: CDR1 SNHLY and CDR2 FYNNEI. V was pared by 7 bases and J by 0 bases, with 7 bases of the junction left unmatched.

The CDR3 nucleotides are TGTGCCAGCAGCCAAGTGACCGGGGGGGCCATAGATACGCAGTATTTT. It specifies CASSQVTGGAIDTQYF. The V and J genes are TRBV4-2 and TRBJ2-3; 8 bases line up with TRBD2. The CDR3 runs to 16 residues. The V and J ends lost 1 base and 5 bases, in that order; junction bases with no gene match: 8. Germline V gives CDR1 LGHNA, CDR2 YNFKEQ.

The rearrangement uses TRBV3-1 and TRBJ2-5; 7 bases line up with TRBD2. Trimming cost V 0 bases and J 5 bases; bases outside gene matches: 6. CDR3 length: 15 amino acids. Germline V gene sequence: CDR1 LGHDT, CDR2 YNNKEL (reference sequence). Here the CDR3 reads CASSQEGRGGETQYF. Here the CDR3 DNA reads TGTGCCAGCAGCCAAGAAGGAAGGGGAGGGGAGACCCAGTACTTC.

This clonotype was picked up many times. This chain connects TRBV5-1 to TRBJ2-2; weak D call: TRBD1 (5 bases). CDR3 length: 17 amino acids. Germline CDR1 SGHRS, CDR2 YFSETQ. The ends were cut back, 2 bases at V and 1 base at J, with 15 bases in the middle. CDR3 nucleotides: TGCGCCAGCAGCTTCCGTCCCGCAGGGCTGAACACCGGGGAGCTGTTTTTT. Encoded protein: CASSFRPAGLNTGELFF. Using reference TRBV5-1 and TRBJ2-2 for the parts outside the CDR3, the full variable domain is KAGVTQTPRYLIKTRGQQVTLSCSPISGHRSVSWYQQTPGQGLQFLFEYFSETQRNKGNFPGRFSGRQFSNSRSEMNVSTLELGDSALYLCASSFRPAGLNTGELFFGEGSRLTVL.